This entry lists 2 T cell receptor beta chains sequenced from one sample in a study of early T cells in non-severe SARS-CoV-2 infection. MiXCR, applied by TCRdb to the 5' RACE reads, yields one record per CDR3 protein. The profile shows approximately 37,000 distinct CDR3 sequences, approximately 5.9% of them singletons. This specimen was whole blood, taken at baseline. The receptors stem from an adult who was a healthcare worker with PCR-confirmed SARS-CoV-2 infection or an uninfected control (not recorded which).

This clonotype was counted many times. V usage is TRBV5-1 and J usage is TRBJ2-1; 12 nucleotides agree with TRBD2. The CDR3 has 18 residues. V dropped 4 bases and J dropped 0; count of bases not matched to a gene: 8. Germline values: CDR1 SGHRS, CDR2 YFSETQ. Here the CDR3 DNA reads TGCGCCAGCAGCCCATGGACTAGCGGGGACAGCTCCTACAATGAGCAGTTCTTC. Amino acids: CASSPWTSGDSSYNEQFF.

In its sample, this clonotype was seen many times. DNA for the CDR3: TGCGCCAGCAGCCAAGATCGGTTGCAGCAGTACTTC. Protein sequence: CASSQDRLQQYF. The rearrangement joins TRBV4-1 to TRBJ2-7; D uncertain. Germline V lookup: CDR1 MGHRA, CDR2 YSYEKL. The CDR3 runs to 12 residues. V was cut by 0 bases and J by 8 bases, with 8 bases left in between.